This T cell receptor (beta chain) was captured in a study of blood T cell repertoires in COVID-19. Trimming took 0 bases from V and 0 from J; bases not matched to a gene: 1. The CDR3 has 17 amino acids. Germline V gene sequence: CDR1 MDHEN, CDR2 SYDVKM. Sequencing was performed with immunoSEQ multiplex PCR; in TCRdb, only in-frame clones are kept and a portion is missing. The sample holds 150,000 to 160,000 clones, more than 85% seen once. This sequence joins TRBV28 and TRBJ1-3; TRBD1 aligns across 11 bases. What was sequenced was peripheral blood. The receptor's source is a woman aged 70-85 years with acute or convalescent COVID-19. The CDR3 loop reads CASSLWGTGGSGNTIYF. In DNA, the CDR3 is TGTGCCAGCAGTTTATGGGGGACAGGGGGCTCTGGAAACACCATATATTTT.